One sample yielded the 26 T cell receptor beta chains listed below, sequenced in a study of identical twins. TCRdb reprocessed the 5' RACE reads via MiXCR and lists one record per CDR3 protein. The sample records some 240,000 distinct CDR3 sequences, approximately 8.3% being singletons. The data also belong to a second study, concerning yellow fever vaccine responses in identical twins.

The specimen was CD8+ T cells sorted from blood. The receptors were gathered from a young woman in good health.

The gene calls are TRBV6-5 and TRBJ2-7; tentative D call: TRBD1 (6 bases). This CDR3 contains 15 residues. The V and J ends lost 5 bases and 0 bases respectively, with 14 bases between them. The germline V gene has CDR1 MNHEY and CDR2 SVGAGI. The CDR3, as DNA: TGTGCCAGCAGTACCGAAAGACAGGCCTCCTACGAGCAGTACTTC. This gives the protein CASSTERQASYEQYF.

In this sample, this clonotype turned up many times. This chain links TRBV27 with TRBJ2-7; a weak D match, TRBD1 (6 bases). The CDR3 has 13 amino acids. Trimming pared 6 bases from V and 0 bases from J, leaving 9 bases between. Per the germline V gene, CDR1 is MNHEY and CDR2 is SMNVEV (reference sequence). CDR3 in DNA: TGTGCCAGCAGGAGGGGGAGCTCCTACGAGCAGTACTTC. This gives the protein CASRRGSSYEQYF.

There are many counts of this clonotype. The genes are TRBV5-1 and TRBJ2-3; 14 bases are shared with TRBD2. Per germline, CDR1 SGHRS and CDR2 YFSETQ. V was clipped by 5 bases and J by 5 bases; unmatched bases: 10. This CDR3 has 17 residues. The CDR3 reads CASSIPTSGGGRDTQYF. In DNA form, the CDR3 reads TGCGCCAGCAGTATCCCGACTAGCGGGGGGGGGCGAGATACGCAGTATTTT.

In this sample, this clonotype turned up many times. The chain is built from TRBV27 and TRBJ2-7, with unresolved D. Trimming removed 5 bases from V and 3 bases from J, with 17 bases in between. The length of the CDR3 is 15 residues. Germline assignment: CDR1 MNHEY and CDR2 SMNVEV (reference sequence). CDR3: CASSAEGVPLYEQYF. CDR3 sequence (DNA): TGTGCCAGCAGTGCAGAAGGAGTACCTCTCTACGAGCAGTACTTC.

This clonotype was seen repeatedly, ten times or more. The chain uses TRBV3-1 and TRBJ2-5; the D call may be TRBD1 or TRBD2 (5 bases each). The CDR3 contains 15 residues. Germline V gene data show CDR1 as LGHDT and CDR2 as YNNKEL (reference sequence). With 3 bases removed from V and 3 bases from J, the gap between germline ends came to 14 bases. The CDR3 DNA sequence: TGTGCCAGCAGCCAGGGGGACGCCAGGGAAGAGACCCAGTACTTC. It specifies CASSQGDAREETQYF.

This clonotype was observed a few times. The CDR3 bases are TGTGCCACTCGGGACAGCGGAAACAATGAGCAGTTCTTC. Protein sequence: CATRDSGNNEQFF. The J gene is TRBJ2-1, the V gene TRBV24-1; TRBD1 agrees at 7 bases. From germline, CDR1 is KGHDR and CDR2 SFDVKD. There are 13 residues in the CDR3. V lost 10 bases to trimming and J lost 5 bases; unmatched junction nucleotides: 7.

The J gene is TRBJ2-7, the V gene TRBV6-1, with a weak D call TRBD1 (6 bases). V was pared by 3 bases and J by 3 bases, with 12 bases between. CDR1 and CDR2 from the germline V gene are MNHNS and SASEGT. The CDR3 is made up of 14 amino acids. Here the CDR3 reads CASSETGGGYEQYF. In DNA form, the CDR3 reads TGTGCCAGCAGTGAGACAGGAGGAGGCTACGAGCAGTACTTC.

This clonotype was recorded a few times. V is TRBV2 and J is TRBJ2-7; tentatively, D is TRBD1 (6 bases). Germline V lookup: CDR1 SNHLY, CDR2 FYNNEI. The CDR3 contains 16 residues. V was trimmed by 5 bases and J by 2 bases, leaving 19 bases between them. DNA of the CDR3: TGTGCCAGCAGTCCCGGACAGCTTTCTAGGGCCTACGAGCAGTACTTC. This gives the protein CASSPGQLSRAYEQYF.

Only a few counts were recorded for this clonotype. V usage is TRBV12-3 or TRBV12-4 and J usage is TRBJ2-5, with 12 bases that match TRBD1. The CDR3 length is 16 residues. The ends lost 4 bases at V and 5 bases at J; junction bases unmatched: 8. CDR3 coding DNA: TGTGCCAGCAGTTCCAAGGGGACAGGGGGCGGGGAGACCCAGTACTTC. Protein sequence: CASSSKGTGGGETQYF.

The CDR3 DNA is TGTGCCAGCAGTTACTTTGGTGGGGTGCAGAACACCGGGGAGCTGTTTTTT. Translation gives CASSYFGGVQNTGELFF. This chain connects TRBV6-5 to TRBJ2-2; no clear D. This CDR3 comprises 17 residues. In germline, CDR1 is MNHEY, CDR2 SVGAGI. V lost 1 base to trimming and J lost 1 base, with 13 bases between them.

The table lists this clonotype with a few counts. V gene TRBV29-1 combines with J gene TRBJ2-2, with D uncertain. Germline CDR1 is SQVTM and CDR2 is ANQGSEA. Between the trimmed V and J ends, which lost 1 base and 5 bases, there was a span of 5 bases. The CDR3 has 12 amino acids. The CDR3 bases are TGCAGCGTTGAAGCCAGGACCGGGGAGCTGTTTTTT. Amino acid sequence: CSVEARTGELFF.

The sample holds a few counts of this clonotype. The V call is TRBV6-1, the J call TRBJ1-5, with D possibly being TRBD1 (5 bases). The CDR3 length is 14 residues. Trimming shortened V by 6 bases and J by 0 bases, and 9 bases separated the two germline ends. The germline V gene has CDR1 MNHNS and CDR2 SASEGT. The chain's CDR3 is CASRPGGSNQPQHF. CDR3 in DNA: TGTGCCAGCAGACCGGGGGGTAGCAATCAGCCCCAGCATTTT.

The chain uses TRBV6-4 and TRBJ1-2, with 12 bases that match TRBD1. Germline V gene data show CDR1 as MRHNA and CDR2 as SNTAGT. Trimming at V came to 2 bases and at J to 6 bases, leaving 1 base not matched to a gene. The CDR3 consists of 14 residues. The CDR3 protein is CASSDGTGGDGYTF. DNA of the CDR3: TGTGCCAGCAGTGACGGGACAGGGGGCGATGGCTACACCTTC.

Note on this clonotype: One end of the junction does not line up with germline, which may come from a read error. The gene calls are TRBV11-3 and TRBJ2-1; D is undetermined. The CDR3 sequence is 11 residues long. Germline assignment: CDR1 SGHNT and CDR2 YENEEA. The CDR3 protein is CAGSYDDEQFF. The CDR3 DNA is TGTGCCGGCAGCTACGATGATGAGCAGTTCTTC. The entire variable domain, with the rest obtained from reference TRBV11-3 and TRBJ2-1, is as follows: EAGVVQSPRYKIIEKKQPVAFWCNPISGHNTLYWYLQNLGQGPELLIRYENEEAVDDSQLPKDRFSAERLKGVDSTLKIQPAELGDSAVYLCAGSYDDEQFFGPGTRLTVL.

This clonotype has a handful of counts. V is TRBV5-1 and J is TRBJ1-2, with D perhaps TRBD1 (5 bases). Germline CDR1 is SGHRS and CDR2 is YFSETQ. This CDR3 has 14 residues. V dropped 2 bases and J dropped 4 bases, with 12 bases sitting between them. The CDR3 is CASSFNGALYGYTF. CDR3 in DNA: TGCGCCAGCAGCTTTAACGGGGCCCTCTATGGCTACACCTTC.

This clonotype has just a few counts. J is TRBJ2-7 and V is TRBV7-9, with no clear D. From germline, CDR1 is SEHNR and CDR2 FQNEAQ (reference sequence). V lost 5 bases, J lost 2 bases, and 13 bases lay in between. This CDR3 spans 14 amino acids. The CDR3 DNA is TGTGCCAGCAGCCCCCTTCCGGCTACCTACGAGCAGTACTTC. It translates to CASSPLPATYEQYF.

The rearrangement joins TRBV27 to TRBJ2-1; D is perhaps TRBD2 (5 bases). V was pared by 5 bases and J by 7 bases, with 15 bases between. Germline V gives CDR1 MNHEY, CDR2 SMNVEV (reference sequence). There are 14 residues in the CDR3. In nucleotides, the CDR3 is TGTGCCAGCAGTCGAGGGATTGGTGGGAATGAGCAGTTCTTC. It codes for CASSRGIGGNEQFF.

This clonotype occurred a few times. The chain links TRBV5-6 to TRBJ2-7, with a tentative D call TRBD1 (5 bases). The CDR3 covers 13 residues. Germline lookup yields CDR1 SGHDT and CDR2 YYEEEE. The V end lost 2 bases, the J end lost 3 bases, and 9 bases lay between the germline ends. CDR3 DNA: TGTGCCAGCAGCTTTAAGGGGAACTACGAGCAGTACTTC. As protein: CASSFKGNYEQYF.

Notes on this clonotype: This is likely a read error, given that the CDR3 carries no conserved phenylalanine or tryptophan at its end. This chain links TRBV4-2 with TRBJ2-1, with 12 bases aligning to TRBD2. The CDR3 consists of 16 residues. J lost 9 bases, V lost 4 bases, and 10 bases had no gene match. CDR1 LGHNA and CDR2 YNFKEQ come from the germline V gene. CDR3 DNA: TGTGCCAGCAGCCTAAAGACTCTAGCGGGAGGGGTTGAGCAGTTCCTC. Translated, it gives CASSLKTLAGGVEQFL.

This clonotype was recorded at least ten times. This sequence joins TRBV28 and TRBJ2-7, with 7 bases identical to TRBD2. J was trimmed by 3 bases and V by 6 bases; bases with no gene match: 8. CDR3 size: 14 residues. Germline assignment: CDR1 MDHEN and CDR2 SYDVKM. In DNA, the CDR3 is TGTGCCAGCAGCAAAACTAGCGCTTACTACGAGCAGTACTTC. This codes for CASSKTSAYYEQYF.

This clonotype was seen a few times. This chain links TRBV27 with TRBJ2-1; 14 bases agree with TRBD2. Germline CDR1 and CDR2: MNHEY and SMNVEV (reference sequence). V was clipped by 7 bases and J by 8 bases; unmatched bases: 10. The CDR3 spans 16 residues. The CDR3: CASTQTSGGAFDEQFF. The DNA for the CDR3 is TGTGCCAGCACGCAGACTAGCGGGGGGGCCTTCGATGAGCAGTTCTTC.

This clonotype was counted only a few times. The rearrangement uses TRBV7-9 and TRBJ2-5, with a tentative D call TRBD2 (5 bases). The CDR3 is 14 residues long. V dropped 5 bases and J dropped 5 bases, with 15 bases sitting between them. CDR1 is SEHNR and CDR2 is FQNEAQ in the germline V gene (reference sequence). The CDR3 here is CASSPRAGLETQYF. The CDR3 coding sequence is TGTGCCAGCAGCCCCCGGGCGGGCCTGGAGACCCAGTACTTC.

This clonotype was counted many times. V is TRBV29-1 and J is TRBJ2-7; D unresolved. This CDR3 contains 13 residues. Germline V gene lookup returns CDR1 SQVTM and CDR2 ANQGSEA. Trimming left V 6 bases short and J 1 base short, with 13 bases between. In DNA, the CDR3 is TGCAGCGTCAGGACGGCCGATTCCTACGAGCAGTACTTC. Residues: CSVRTADSYEQYF.

This clonotype came up many times. V is TRBV9 and J is TRBJ1-2; D is unresolved. Germline values: CDR1 SGDLS, CDR2 YYNGEE. The ends were cut back, 6 bases at V and 8 bases at J, with 20 bases in the middle. The CDR3 contains 14 residues. This CDR3 reads CASTSRESLGGYTF. The CDR3 DNA sequence: TGTGCCAGCACCTCACGGGAGTCCCTAGGGGGCTACACCTTC.

V gene TRBV29-1 combines with J gene TRBJ2-1; D is perhaps TRBD2 (7 bases). Germline V gene lookup returns CDR1 SQVTM and CDR2 ANQGSEA. V shed 3 bases and J shed 7 bases, with 19 bases lying between them. This CDR3 contains 15 residues. The DNA of the CDR3 is TGCAGCGTTGAGGGTATTGCGGGGGCCTGGAATGAGCAGTTCTTC. Its protein product is CSVEGIAGAWNEQFF.

This clonotype was counted a few times. The chain employs TRBV28 and TRBJ2-3; TRBD1 matches 7 bases. After removal of 8 bases from V and 2 bases from J, the junction contained 4 bases not matched to a gene. The CDR3 is 13 residues long. Germline CDR1 and CDR2: MDHEN and SYDVKM. The CDR3 coding sequence is TGTGCCAGCGGACAGGAGATCACAGATACGCAGTATTTT. Its translation: CASGQEITDTQYF.